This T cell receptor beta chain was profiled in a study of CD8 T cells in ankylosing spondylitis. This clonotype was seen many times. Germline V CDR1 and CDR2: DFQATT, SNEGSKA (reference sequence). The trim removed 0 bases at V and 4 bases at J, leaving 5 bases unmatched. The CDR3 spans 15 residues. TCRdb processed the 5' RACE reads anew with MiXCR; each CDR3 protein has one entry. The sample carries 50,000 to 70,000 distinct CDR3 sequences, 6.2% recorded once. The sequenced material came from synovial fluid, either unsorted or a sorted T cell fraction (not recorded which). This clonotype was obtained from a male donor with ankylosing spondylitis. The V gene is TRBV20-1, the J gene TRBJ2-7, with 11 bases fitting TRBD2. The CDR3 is CSARDPASGGYEQYF. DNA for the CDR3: TGCAGTGCTAGAGATCCTGCTAGCGGGGGGTACGAGCAGTACTTC.